The entry that follows covers one T cell receptor beta chain sequence. Other DNA sequences from this sample encode an identical CDR3 as well. These data come from a study of blood T cell repertoires in COVID-19. As for the study in general: Donors in the United States, Italy and Spain gave samples during acute or convalescent COVID-19. The analysed material was cDNA or gDNA that came from T cells, B-cell-depleted T cells, or PBMCs.

Followed over time, Seattle patients had been enrolled while infection was active. Authors' methods: It was from reference gene primer amplification that nucleated cell counts were estimated. Using immunoSEQ multiplex PCR, the repertoire was profiled, and TCRdb retains in-frame clones only, with some absent. V, J and clone size were drawn from that table, and D and trimming were deduced from the DNA. Among fewer than 250,000 clones, less than 90% were seen once, and the ten largest hold roughly a tenth. The CDR3 spans 15 residues. Germline-derived CDR1 and CDR2 are MNHEY and SVGAGI. With 6 bases clipped from V and 3 bases from J, the junction kept 3 bases outside the gene matches.

The sequence was collected from a woman aged 80 or over with COVID-19, enrolled during active disease. This rearrangement joins TRBV6-5 to TRBJ2-1; 12 nucleotides line up with TRBD2. Material: peripheral blood. The DNA of the CDR3 is TGTGCCAGCAGCACGACTAGCGGGGGCTACAATGAGCAGTTCTTC. Residues: CASSTTSGGYNEQFF.